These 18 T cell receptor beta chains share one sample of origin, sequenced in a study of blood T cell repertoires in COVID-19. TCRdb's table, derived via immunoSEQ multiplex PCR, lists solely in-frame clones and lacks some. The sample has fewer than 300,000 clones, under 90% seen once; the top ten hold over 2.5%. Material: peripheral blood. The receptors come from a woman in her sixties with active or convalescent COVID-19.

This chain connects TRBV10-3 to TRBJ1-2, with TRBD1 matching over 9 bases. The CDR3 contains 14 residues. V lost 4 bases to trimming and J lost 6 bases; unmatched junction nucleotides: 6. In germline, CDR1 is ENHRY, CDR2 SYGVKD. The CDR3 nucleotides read TGTGCCATCAGTGGTTTACAGGGGGCAGATGGCTACACCTTC. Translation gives CAISGLQGADGYTF.

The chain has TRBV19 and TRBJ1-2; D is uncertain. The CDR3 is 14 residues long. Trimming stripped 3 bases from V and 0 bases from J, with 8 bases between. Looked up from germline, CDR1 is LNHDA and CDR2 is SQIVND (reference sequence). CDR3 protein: CASSIGSPNYGYTF. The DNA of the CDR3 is TGTGCCAGTAGTATTGGCAGTCCTAACTATGGCTACACCTTC.

This chain's CDR3 is CASSLRQGADIQYF. The CDR3 bases are TGTGCCAGCAGCCTCCGACAGGGGGCGGACATTCAGTACTTC. V usage is TRBV7-9 and J usage is TRBJ2-4, with 10 bases matching TRBD1. V dropped 5 bases and J dropped 8; count of bases not matched to a gene: 6. Germline V lookup: CDR1 SEHNR, CDR2 FQNEAQ (reference sequence). The CDR3 loop spans 14 amino acids.

CDR3 amino acids: CASSLRTGHTEAFF. CDR3 sequence (DNA): TGTGCCAGCAGTCTTAGGACAGGGCACACTGAAGCTTTCTTT. V and J are TRBV11-2 and TRBJ1-1; 8 bases line up with TRBD1. The germline V gene has CDR1 SGHAT and CDR2 FQNNGV. V lost 6 bases, J lost 3 bases, and 6 bases stayed unmatched. The CDR3 has 14 residues.

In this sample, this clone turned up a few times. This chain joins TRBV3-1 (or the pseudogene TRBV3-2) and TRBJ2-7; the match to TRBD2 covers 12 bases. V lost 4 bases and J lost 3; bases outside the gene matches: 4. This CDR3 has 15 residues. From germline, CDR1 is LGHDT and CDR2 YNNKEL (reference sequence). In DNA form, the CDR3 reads TGTGCCAGCAGCCCTCGGACTAGCGGGGTCTACGAGCAGTACTTC. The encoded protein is CASSPRTSGVYEQYF.

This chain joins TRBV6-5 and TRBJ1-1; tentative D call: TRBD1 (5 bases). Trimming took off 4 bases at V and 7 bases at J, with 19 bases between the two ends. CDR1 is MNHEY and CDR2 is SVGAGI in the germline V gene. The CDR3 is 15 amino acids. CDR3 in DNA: TGTGCCAGCAGTTCTGTCTCACCAGGGCGAAGTGAAGCTTTCTTT. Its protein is CASSSVSPGRSEAFF.

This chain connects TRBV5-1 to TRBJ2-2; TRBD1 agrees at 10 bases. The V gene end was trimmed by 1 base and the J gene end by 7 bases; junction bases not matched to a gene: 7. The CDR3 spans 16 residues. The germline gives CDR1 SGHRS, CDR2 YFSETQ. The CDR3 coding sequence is TGCGCCAGCAGCTTGAGGGGACAGGGGAAAGGCGGGGAGCTGTTTTTT. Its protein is CASSLRGQGKGGELFF.

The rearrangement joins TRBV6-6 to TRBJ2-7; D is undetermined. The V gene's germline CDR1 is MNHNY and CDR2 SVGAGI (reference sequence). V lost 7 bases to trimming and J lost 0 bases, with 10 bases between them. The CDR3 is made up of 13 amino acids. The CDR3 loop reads CASKGGSSYEQYF. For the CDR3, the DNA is TGTGCCAGCAAAGGCGGAAGCTCCTACGAGCAGTACTTC.

CDR3 loop: CASSLAGTSSYNEQFF. Written as DNA, the CDR3 is TGTGCCAGCAGCTTAGCAGGGACTAGCTCCTACAATGAGCAGTTCTTC. This rearrangement joins TRBV7-2 to TRBJ2-1, with 8 bases fitting TRBD2. Germline V lookup: CDR1 SGHTA, CDR2 FQGNSA. Unmatched junction bases numbered 1, after V lost 0 bases and J lost 0 bases. This CDR3 region has 16 residues.

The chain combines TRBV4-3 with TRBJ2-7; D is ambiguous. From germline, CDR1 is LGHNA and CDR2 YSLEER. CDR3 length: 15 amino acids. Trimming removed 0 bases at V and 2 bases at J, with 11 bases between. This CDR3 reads CASSQDLLAAYEQYF. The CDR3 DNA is TGCGCCAGCAGCCAAGATCTCTTGGCGGCCTACGAGCAGTACTTC.

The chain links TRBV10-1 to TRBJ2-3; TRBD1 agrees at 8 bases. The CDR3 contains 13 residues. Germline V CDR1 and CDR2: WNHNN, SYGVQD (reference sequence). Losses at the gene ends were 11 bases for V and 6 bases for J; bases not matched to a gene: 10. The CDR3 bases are TGCGCCCTCCTCCCCACAGGGGGGGATACGCAGTATTTT. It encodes CALLPTGGDTQYF.

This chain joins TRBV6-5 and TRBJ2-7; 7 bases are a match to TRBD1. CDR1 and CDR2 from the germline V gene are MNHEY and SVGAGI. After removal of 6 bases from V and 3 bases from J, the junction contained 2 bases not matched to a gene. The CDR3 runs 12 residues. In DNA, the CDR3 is TGTGCCAGCAGGACAGGGCGCTACGAGCAGTACTTC. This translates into CASRTGRYEQYF.

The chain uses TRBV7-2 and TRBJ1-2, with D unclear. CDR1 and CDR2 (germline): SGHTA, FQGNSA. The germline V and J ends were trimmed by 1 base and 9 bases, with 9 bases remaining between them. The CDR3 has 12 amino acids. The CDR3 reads CASSLDASSYTF. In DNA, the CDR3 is TGTGCCAGCAGCTTAGACGCAAGCAGCTACACCTTC.

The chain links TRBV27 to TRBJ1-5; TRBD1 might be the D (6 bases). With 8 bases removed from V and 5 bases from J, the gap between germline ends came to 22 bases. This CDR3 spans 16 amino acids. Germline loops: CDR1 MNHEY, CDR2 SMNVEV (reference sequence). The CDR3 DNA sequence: TGTGCCAGCCGCTCGGCCAGGGGCAGGGCTTATCAGCCCCAGCATTTT. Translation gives CASRSARGRAYQPQHF.

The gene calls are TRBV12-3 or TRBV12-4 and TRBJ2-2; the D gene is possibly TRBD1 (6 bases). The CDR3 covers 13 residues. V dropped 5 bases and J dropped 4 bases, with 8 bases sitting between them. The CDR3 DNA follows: TGTGCCAGCAGTCTACAGGGCACCGGGGAGCTGTTTTTT. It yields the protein CASSLQGTGELFF.

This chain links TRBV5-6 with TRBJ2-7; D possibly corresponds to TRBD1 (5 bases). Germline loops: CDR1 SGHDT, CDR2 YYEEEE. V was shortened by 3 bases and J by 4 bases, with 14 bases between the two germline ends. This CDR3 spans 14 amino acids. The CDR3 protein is CASSWGSAEYEQYF. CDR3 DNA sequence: TGTGCCAGCAGCTGGGGCTCGGCTGAGTACGAGCAGTACTTC. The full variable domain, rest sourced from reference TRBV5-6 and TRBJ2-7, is DAGVTQSPTHLIKTRGQQVTLRCSPKSGHDTVSWYQQALGQGPQFIFQYYEEEERQRGNFPDRFSGHQFPNYSSELNVNALLLGDSALYLCASSWGSAEYEQYFGPGTRLTVT.

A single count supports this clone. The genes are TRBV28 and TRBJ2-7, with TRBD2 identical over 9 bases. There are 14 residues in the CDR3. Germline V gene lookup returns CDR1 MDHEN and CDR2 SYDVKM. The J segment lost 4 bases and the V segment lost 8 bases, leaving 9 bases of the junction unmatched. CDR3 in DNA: TGTGCCAGCCAAAGAGCGGGGGGCCCGTACGAGCAGTACTTC. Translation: CASQRAGGPYEQYF.

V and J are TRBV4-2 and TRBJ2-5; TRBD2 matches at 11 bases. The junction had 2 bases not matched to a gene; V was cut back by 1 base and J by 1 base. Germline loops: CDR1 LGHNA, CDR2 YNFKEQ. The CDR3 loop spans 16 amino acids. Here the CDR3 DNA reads TGTGCCAGCAGCCAAGCTGGACTAGCGGGCCAAGAGACCCAGTACTTC. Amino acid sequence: CASSQAGLAGQETQYF.